One sample yielded the 27 T cell receptor beta chains listed below, sequenced in a study of T cell repertoires in cytomegalovirus infection. The antigens these receptors bind are not known. TCRdb reprocessed the reads via MiXCR and lists one record per CDR3 protein. The sample lists roughly 80,000 distinct CDR3 sequences, around 37% seen once, with approximately 93% in the top ten. The material was CD8+ T cells from cultured PBMCs, obtained from culture after CMV antigen stimulation. These receptors were obtained from a human donor in good health (CMV status not recorded). Some clones in this sample may be carry-over from other donors' samples.

The chain recombines TRBV5-6 with TRBJ2-5; the D gene is possibly TRBD2 (6 bases). V lost 0 bases, J lost 1 base, and 7 bases lay in between. Germline CDR1 SGHDT, CDR2 YYEEEE. The CDR3 has 14 residues. The CDR3 is CASSLGDSQETQYF. In nucleotides, the CDR3 is TGTGCCAGCAGCTTGGGGGACTCCCAAGAGACCCAGTACTTC.

This clonotype has just a few counts. CDR3 nucleotide sequence: TGCGCCAGCGGGACACCGAACTCTGGAAACACCATATATTTT. This translates into CASGTPNSGNTIYF. The chain links TRBV4-3 to TRBJ1-3; tentative D call: TRBD1 (6 bases). The CDR3 length is 14 residues. Trimming left V 8 bases short and J 0 bases short, with 11 bases between. Germline V gene data show CDR1 as LGHNA and CDR2 as YSLEER.

This clonotype was detected only a few times. The chain has TRBV7-2 and TRBJ2-1, with TRBD2 identical over 8 bases. The CDR3 length is 17 residues. With 2 bases clipped from V and 4 bases from J, the junction kept 10 bases outside the gene matches. Germline CDR1 reads SGHTA; CDR2 reads FQGNSA. As DNA, the CDR3 is TGTGCCAGCAGCTTATGGTCGAGAGCGGGGGTATACAATGAGCAGTTCTTC. This codes for CASSLWSRAGVYNEQFF.

The genes are TRBV7-4 and TRBJ2-7, with D tentatively TRBD1 (6 bases). V gave up 4 bases and J gave up 0 bases, with 16 bases separating them. Germline CDR1 is SGHVT and CDR2 is SQSDAQ. The CDR3 has 16 residues. The CDR3 spells CASSSRSGTFSYEQYF. The CDR3 nucleotides are TGTGCCAGCAGCTCGAGGTCTGGGACATTCTCCTACGAGCAGTACTTC.

The rearrangement links TRBV6-8 to TRBJ2-2; the D gene is possibly TRBD2 (5 bases). Germline values: CDR1 MNHGY, CDR2 SAAAGT. The CDR3 is 15 residues long. V was clipped by 3 bases and J by 2 bases, with 10 bases between them. This chain's CDR3 is CASSYAGLNTGELFF. The CDR3 region has the DNA TGTGCCAGCAGTTATGCCGGACTCAACACCGGGGAGCTGTTTTTT.

This chain connects TRBV7-2 to TRBJ2-1; D is perhaps TRBD1 (5 bases). CDR3 length: 18 amino acids. Germline V gene lookup returns CDR1 SGHTA and CDR2 FQGNSA. The V end lost 4 bases, the J end lost 6 bases, and 25 bases lay between the germline ends. CDR3 DNA: TGTGCCAGCAGCTGGCTGTCCGGACGGCCCAAGGGGTCCAATGAGCAGTTCTTC. Protein sequence: CASSWLSGRPKGSNEQFF.

The V and J genes are TRBV7-6 and TRBJ2-7, with 8 bases lining up with TRBD2. Germline V gene sequence: CDR1 SGHVS, CDR2 FNYEAQ. The CDR3 is 16 amino acids. V was clipped by 5 bases and J by 6 bases; unmatched bases: 15. The CDR3 sequence: CASSLLTSGRGSEQYF. In nucleotides, the CDR3 is TGTGCCAGCAGCCTCCTAACTAGCGGTCGGGGGAGCGAGCAGTACTTC.

The sample holds a few counts of this clonotype. V gene TRBV7-2 combines with J gene TRBJ1-3; D remains ambiguous. Germline V lookup: CDR1 SGHTA, CDR2 FQGNSA. Deletions cut 2 bases from V and 0 bases from J, with 14 bases between. The CDR3 has 17 residues. The chain's CDR3 is CASSLFGRINSGNTIYF. The CDR3 nucleotides read TGTGCCAGCAGCTTATTTGGGCGAATTAACTCTGGAAACACCATATATTTT.

The chain employs TRBV7-9 and TRBJ2-7; D ambiguous. Germline loops: CDR1 SEHNR, CDR2 FQNEAQ (reference sequence). There are 13 residues in the CDR3. Trimming left V 5 bases short and J 3 bases short, with 11 bases between. The DNA for the CDR3 is TGTGCCAGCAGCCCAGTCATTTACTACGAGCAGTACTTC. It is translated as CASSPVIYYEQYF.

This clonotype has only a few counts. The chain joins TRBV19 to TRBJ2-7; D remains ambiguous. V lost 3 bases to trimming and J lost 7 bases, with 10 bases between them. The germline V gene has CDR1 LNHDA and CDR2 SQIVND (reference sequence). This CDR3 is built from 12 residues. CDR3 DNA: TGTGCCAGTAGTATCCCCGACCGGGAGCAGTACTTC. Translated, it gives CASSIPDREQYF.

V gene TRBV7-8 combines with J gene TRBJ2-1; TRBD2 matches at 8 bases. This CDR3 has 17 residues. The trim removed 2 bases at V and 4 bases at J, leaving 10 bases unmatched. Germline loops: CDR1 SGHVS, CDR2 FQNEAQ. The CDR3 DNA follows: TGTGCCAGCAGCTTACTCGAGCGGGGGCCCGTGTACAATGAGCAGTTCTTC. This translates into CASSLLERGPVYNEQFF. The whole variable domain, filled in from reference TRBV7-8 and TRBJ2-1, reads GAGVSQSPRYKVAKRGQDVALRCDPISGHVSLFWYQQALGQGPEFLTYFQNEAQLDKSGLPSDRFFAERPEGSVSTLKIQRTQQEDSAVYLCASSLLERGPVYNEQFFGPGTRLTVL.

The rearrangement uses TRBV27 and TRBJ1-1, with D tentatively TRBD1 (6 bases). The CDR3 consists of 15 residues. Between the trimmed V and J ends, which lost 3 bases and 0 bases, there was a span of 11 bases. In germline, CDR1 is MNHEY, CDR2 SMNVEV (reference sequence). The CDR3 loop is CASSLPGQLNTEAFF. The CDR3 bases are TGTGCCAGCAGTTTGCCCGGACAGCTGAACACTGAAGCTTTCTTT.

The V and J genes are TRBV28 and TRBJ1-1, with D unclear. The CDR3 length is 14 residues. Germline V gene lookup returns CDR1 MDHEN and CDR2 SYDVKM. V was trimmed by 1 base and J by 5 bases, leaving 11 bases between them. As DNA, the CDR3 is TGTGCCAGCAGTTTATTTGAGGGTCTGACTGAAGCTTTCTTT. As protein: CASSLFEGLTEAFF.

The rearrangement joins TRBV11-3 to TRBJ2-3; TRBD1 or TRBD2 may be the D gene (5 bases each). The CDR3 length is 14 residues. Between the trimmed V and J ends, which lost 0 bases and 2 bases, there was a span of 6 bases. Germline assignment: CDR1 SGHNT and CDR2 YENEEA. CDR3 loop: CASSLDGTTDTQYF. The CDR3 bases are TGTGCCAGCAGCTTAGATGGGACCACAGATACGCAGTATTTT.

This clonotype appeared a few times. The V gene is TRBV4-1, the J gene TRBJ2-5; D gene uncertain. This CDR3 spans 14 amino acids. Germline V gene lookup returns CDR1 MGHRA and CDR2 YSYEKL. The germline V and J ends were trimmed by 0 bases and 5 bases, with 10 bases remaining between them. The DNA for the CDR3 is TGCGCCAGCAGCCAAGATTCCAGCGCTGAGACCCAGTACTTC. Translation gives CASSQDSSAETQYF.

The rearrangement joins TRBV7-9 to TRBJ1-3; D is uncertain. V was shortened by 0 bases and J by 1 base, with 10 bases between the two germline ends. There are 16 residues in the CDR3. Per germline, CDR1 SEHNR and CDR2 FQNEAQ (reference sequence). CDR3 sequence: CASSLARRPSGNTIYF. The CDR3 coding sequence is TGTGCCAGCAGCTTAGCGCGTCGACCATCTGGAAACACCATATATTTT.

This sequence joins TRBV28 and TRBJ1-1, with D perhaps matching TRBD1 (6 bases). CDR3 size: 14 residues. CDR1 is MDHEN, CDR2 SYDVKM, per germline. Trimming pared 5 bases from V and 5 bases from J, leaving 15 bases between. The CDR3 DNA sequence: TGTGCCAGCAGTCCACCAGGGGAGATGACTGAAGCTTTCTTT. Protein product: CASSPPGEMTEAFF.

As DNA, the CDR3 is TGTGCCAGCAGTGCTAATCCGGGCGGGGGGGTCACCGGGGAGCTGTTTTTT. Translated: CASSANPGGGVTGELFF. The chain carries TRBV2 and TRBJ2-2, with TRBD2 identical over 9 bases. The V segment lost 4 bases and the J segment 4 bases; nucleotides outside the gene matches: 10. The CDR3 is made up of 17 amino acids. Germline CDR1 is SNHLY and CDR2 is FYNNEI.

The genes are TRBV20-1 and TRBJ2-3; TRBD2 is a possible D gene (7 bases). Trimming pared 6 bases from V and 4 bases from J, leaving 17 bases between. The CDR3 has 14 amino acids. Germline-derived CDR1 and CDR2 are DFQATT and SNEGSKA (reference sequence). For the CDR3, the DNA is TGCAGTGCCAAAAGGGGGGGGGACGCAGATACGCAGTATTTT. Its translation: CSAKRGGDADTQYF.

This clonotype was seen a handful of times. The chain combines TRBV7-8 with TRBJ2-7, with D possibly matching TRBD1 (6 bases). This CDR3 contains 16 residues. V lost 1 base and J lost 3, with 16 bases in between. Looked up from germline, CDR1 is SGHVS and CDR2 is FQNEAQ. CDR3 sequence: CASSLGERQENYEQYF. The CDR3 region has the DNA TGTGCCAGCAGCTTAGGGGAAAGACAGGAGAACTACGAGCAGTACTTC.

This clonotype came up a few times. The chain links TRBV12-3 or TRBV12-4 to TRBJ1-5; no definite D call. The CDR3 loop spans 13 amino acids. V lost 5 bases and J lost 3, with 8 bases in between. The CDR3: CASSLRVNQPQHF. CDR3 bases: TGTGCCAGCAGTCTTCGAGTCAATCAGCCCCAGCATTTT.

The V and J genes are TRBV12-3 or TRBV12-4 and TRBJ2-1; no clear D. The length of the CDR3 is 12 residues. V lost 6 bases, J lost 9 bases, and 12 bases lay in between. The CDR3 coding sequence is TGTGCCAGCAGCCCTGGGGTAGGTGAGCAGTTCTTC. Its protein is CASSPGVGEQFF.

The CDR3 DNA sequence: TGTGCCAGCAGCCAAGATCACAGTGGGAGCTCCTATAATTCACCCCTCCACTTT. Translated: CASSQDHSGSSYNSPLHF. The V gene is TRBV4-2, the J gene TRBJ1-6; D uncertain. Trimming removed 0 bases at V and 0 bases at J, with 12 bases between. The CDR3 totals 18 residues. Germline CDR1 LGHNA, CDR2 YNFKEQ.

V usage is TRBV27 and J usage is TRBJ2-2; TRBD1 or TRBD2 may be the D gene (6 bases each). V dropped 8 bases and J dropped 3 bases, with 16 bases sitting between them. The germline V gene has CDR1 MNHEY and CDR2 SMNVEV (reference sequence). The CDR3 has 15 amino acids. The CDR3 loop reads CASGPLGGYTGELFF. DNA for the CDR3: TGTGCCAGCGGTCCCTTAGGGGGGTACACCGGGGAGCTGTTTTTT.

This CDR3 is CASSYSETGNSPLHF. As DNA, the CDR3 is TGTGCCAGCAGTTACTCAGAGACAGGGAATTCACCCCTCCACTTT. The rearrangement joins TRBV6-5 to TRBJ1-6, with 7 positions matching TRBD1. The V and J ends lost 0 bases and 7 bases, in that order; junction bases with no gene match: 3. This CDR3 spans 15 amino acids. Germline V lookup: CDR1 MNHEY, CDR2 SVGAGI.

This clonotype was recorded many times. J is TRBJ1-2 and V is TRBV25-1, with D perhaps TRBD1 (6 bases). V shed 6 bases and J shed 8 bases, with 13 bases lying between them. Germline CDR1 is MGHDK and CDR2 is SYGVNS. The length of the CDR3 is 12 residues. The CDR3, as DNA: TGTGCCAGCAGCCAGGGGAAATTCGGCTACACCTTC. Translating gives CASSQGKFGYTF.

The rearrangement joins TRBV4-3 to TRBJ1-6; 8 nucleotides line up with TRBD1. With 1 base clipped from V and 7 bases from J, the junction kept 3 bases outside the gene matches. The length of the CDR3 is 15 residues. CDR1 and CDR2 (germline): LGHNA, YSLEER. The CDR3 bases are TGCGCCAGCAGCCAAGGGACAGGGAGAAATTCACCCCTCCACTTT. It specifies CASSQGTGRNSPLHF.